This is a list of T cell receptor beta chains from one sample in a study of blood T cell repertoires in COVID-19. Clones were read by immunoSEQ multiplex PCR, and TCRdb kept only the in-frame ones, dropping some. The sample lists 200,000 to 300,000 clones; roughly 82% were seen once. Sequences were obtained from PBMCs or T cells enriched from blood (not recorded which). These TCRs come from a woman between 50 and 59 years old who had recovered from COVID-19. CDR3s include the opening cysteine and the closing phenylalanine or tryptophan. A D gene is named only where the DNA matches it firmly. Clone size is not always given. Where it is, it says once, few, many or a class for expanded clones.

-	TRBJ2-3	TRBV5-6	13	few	TGTGCCAGCAGCTTAGGACAGACAGATACGCAGTATTTT	CASSLGQTDTQYF
TRBD1	TRBJ1-4	TRBV28	14	once	TGTGCCAGCAGCCTAAAGCAGGGGGGAGAAAAACTGTTTTTT	CASSLKQGGEKLFF
TRBD1	TRBJ1-2	TRBV4-3	16	-	TGCGCCAGCAGCCAGGAGGCCAGGGGGCGTCGAGGTGGCTACACCTTC	CASSQEARGRRGGYTF
TRBD2	TRBJ2-7	TRBV6-5	15	once	TGTGCCAGCAGCGCTGGGACTAGCGGGATGTACGAGCAGTACTTC	CASSAGTSGMYEQYF
-	TRBJ1-3	TRBV7-2	13	-	TGTGCCAGCAGCGCCCTACCTGGAAACACCATATATTTT	CASSALPGNTIYF
-	TRBJ2-5	TRBV4-3	13	once	TGCGCCAGCAGCCCCTCACGGGGGGAGACCCAGTACTTC	CASSPSRGETQYF
-	TRBJ1-1	TRBV4-2	14	-	TGTGCCAGCAGCCAAGATGTGGGGGGTTCGCGAGCTTTCTTT	CASSQDVGGSRAFF
TRBD1	TRBJ2-1	TRBV28	17	-	TGTGCCAGCAGTTCAGGGGACAGTTCATTTTCCTACAATGAGCAGTTCTTC	CASSSGDSSFSYNEQFF
-	TRBJ2-3	TRBV9	12	once	TGTGCCAGCAGCGTAACCGGGGATACGCAGTATTTT	CASSVTGDTQYF
-	TRBJ1-4	TRBV11-3	17	-	TGTGCCAGCAGCTTCGGGGGGCGCGCGGGAACTAATGAAAAACTGTTTTTT	CASSFGGRAGTNEKLFF
TRBD1	TRBJ1-1	TRBV3-1/TRBV3-2	13	-	TGTGCCAGCAGCCATCGGGACAGACCCAAAGCTTTCTTT	CASSHRDRPKAFF
-	TRBJ2-5	TRBV12-3/TRBV12-4	13	-	TGTGCCAGCAGTTTGTGGGGGGAGGAGACCCAGTACTTC	CASSLWGEETQYF
-	TRBJ2-2	TRBV5-1	12	-	TGCGCCAGCACCCTTAACACCGGGGAGCTGTTTTTT	CASTLNTGELFF